These 7 T cell receptor beta chains were all obtained from the same sample, sequenced in a study of T cell changes during pregnancy in multiple sclerosis. Sequenced by immunoSEQ multiplex PCR; TCRdb stores in-frame clones only, minus some. Counted here are roughly 35,000 clones, 90% occurring once; the ten biggest clones make up 9.5% to 15%. The material sequenced was CD8+ T cells from peripheral blood mononuclear cells, taken in the first trimester of pregnancy. The receptor source for this set is a female donor with multiple sclerosis, enrolled in a pregnancy study.

This clone was recorded only once. The CDR3 nucleotides are TGTGCCAGCAGGCCTTTACAGGGGGCTAGCGAGCAGTACTTC. This gives the protein CASRPLQGASEQYF. The genes are TRBV5-8 and TRBJ2-7; 9 bases match TRBD1. Germline V gene lookup returns CDR1 SGHTS and CDR2 YDEGEE. This CDR3 spans 14 amino acids. V lost 5 bases, J lost 6 bases, and 9 bases stayed unmatched.

V and J are TRBV11-3 and TRBJ2-2; 11 bases line up with TRBD2. V dropped 1 base and J dropped 2; count of bases not matched to a gene: 6. Germline-derived CDR1 and CDR2 are SGHNT and YENEEA. This CDR3 has 18 amino acids. CDR3 sequence reads: CASSLVTGTSGNTGELFF. The CDR3 DNA is TGTGCCAGCAGCTTAGTAACCGGGACTAGCGGTAACACCGGGGAGCTGTTTTTT. The whole variable domain, filled in from reference TRBV11-3 and TRBJ2-2, reads EAGVVQSPRYKIIEKKQPVAFWCNPISGHNTLYWYLQNLGQGPELLIRYENEEAVDDSQLPKDRFSAERLKGVDSTLKIQPAELGDSAVYLCASSLVTGTSGNTGELFFGEGSRLTVL.

The chain carries TRBV5-1 and TRBJ2-7; 7 bases are shared with TRBD2. Trimming cost V 4 bases and J 3 bases; bases outside gene matches: 10. CDR1 SGHRS and CDR2 YFSETQ come from the germline V gene. The CDR3 contains 15 residues. This chain's CDR3 is CASSPGPGGIYEQYF. The DNA of the CDR3 is TGCGCCAGCAGCCCCGGCCCCGGGGGGATCTACGAGCAGTACTTC.

This chain links TRBV2 with TRBJ1-5; a possible D gene is TRBD1 (5 bases). V lost 8 bases, J lost 6 bases, and 20 bases lay in between. CDR3 length equals 15 residues. Germline values: CDR1 SNHLY, CDR2 FYNNEI. For the CDR3, the DNA is TGTGCCAGCTGGAACGCACCAGGGTCGGGTCAGCCCCAGCATTTT. Protein: CASWNAPGSGQPQHF.

The chain links TRBV11-2 to TRBJ1-1, with D perhaps TRBD1 (5 bases). In germline, CDR1 is SGHAT, CDR2 FQNNGV. Trimming shortened V by 3 bases and J by 1 base, and 15 bases separated the two germline ends. The CDR3 contains 16 residues. CDR3 in amino acids: CASSFSSGLQNTEAFF. DNA of the CDR3: TGTGCCAGCAGCTTTAGTTCAGGGCTTCAGAACACTGAAGCTTTCTTT.

This chain uses TRBV28 with TRBJ2-6, with 7 positions matching TRBD1. The CDR3 totals 17 residues. Per the germline V gene, CDR1 is MDHEN and CDR2 is SYDVKM. Unmatched junction bases numbered 7, after V lost 5 bases and J lost 0 bases. The CDR3 DNA reads TGTGCCAGCAGTCCCGGGACAGTCCTCTCTGGGGCCAACGTCCTGACTTTC. Translating it yields CASSPGTVLSGANVLTF. The complete variable domain, with remaining parts taken from reference TRBV28 and TRBJ2-6, reads DVKVTQSSRYLVKRTGEKVFLECVQDMDHENMFWYRQDPGLGLRLIYFSYDVKMKEKGDIPEGYSVSREKKERFSLILESASTNQTSMYLCASSPGTVLSGANVLTFGAGSRLTVL.

The CDR3 sequence: CSVPGQGGFWSPNYGYTF. CDR3 nucleotide sequence: TGCAGCGTGCCGGGACAGGGTGGATTTTGGTCTCCTAACTATGGCTACACCTTC. This rearrangement joins TRBV29-1 to TRBJ1-2; TRBD1 agrees at 9 bases. After removal of 6 bases from V and 0 bases from J, the junction contained 17 bases not matched to a gene. This CDR3 contains 18 residues. The germline gives CDR1 SQVTM, CDR2 ANQGSEA.